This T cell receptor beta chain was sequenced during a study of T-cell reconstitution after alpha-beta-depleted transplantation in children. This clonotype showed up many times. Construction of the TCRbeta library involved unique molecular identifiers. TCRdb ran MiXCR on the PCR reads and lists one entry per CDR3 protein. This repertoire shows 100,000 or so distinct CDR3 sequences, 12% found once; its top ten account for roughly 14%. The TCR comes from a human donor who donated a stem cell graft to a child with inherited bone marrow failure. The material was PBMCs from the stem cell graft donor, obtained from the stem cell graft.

This CDR3 is CASSFDRVPYNEQFF. The CDR3 coding sequence is TGTGCCAGCAGCTTCGACAGGGTCCCCTACAATGAGCAGTTCTTC. This sequence joins TRBV5-5 and TRBJ2-1; 7 nucleotides line up with TRBD1. The J segment lost 2 bases and the V segment lost 2 bases, leaving 4 bases of the junction unmatched. Germline CDR1 reads SGHKS; CDR2 reads YYEKEE (reference sequence). CDR3 size: 15 residues.